This TCR beta chain was recovered during a study of identifying expanded T cells in peripheral blood. CDR3 length: 13 residues. Germline V gene data show CDR1 as SGHAT and CDR2 as FQNNGV. Trimming pared 5 bases from V and 3 bases from J, leaving 8 bases between. Repertoires were generated with immunoSEQ multiplex PCR, while TCRdb's copy carries only in-frame clones and drops some. Here the sample spans under 95,000 clones, about 88% being singletons. The sample was blood. This sequence joins TRBV11-2 and TRBJ1-3; D not certain. This TCR was sampled from a person between 18 and 75 years old in good health. CDR3 region: CASSPTVGNTIYF. In nucleotides, the CDR3 is TGTGCCAGCAGCCCGACGGTTGGAAACACCATATATTTT.